The present T cell receptor (beta chain) was sequenced within a study of glioma-infiltrating T cells. Notes on the study in general: Tissue-blood divergence was below expectation in non-neoplastic patients, above in gliomas.

As regards this clonotype: What it binds is unknown. One end of the junction does not line up with germline, which may come from a read error.

Using RNA template, CDR3s of TCR alpha and beta were amplified with iRepertoire arm-PCR. TCRdb re-derived calls from the multiplex PCR reads in MiXCR, one entry per CDR3 protein. The table includes approximately 120,000 distinct CDR3 sequences, about 25% detected once. The sequencing input was glioma tissue, nonneoplastic brain tissue, or PBMCs (not recorded which). The receptor comes from a human donor with low-grade glioma or glioblastoma, undergoing nonglioma brain surgery, or in good health (not recorded which).

CDR3 coding DNA: TGTGCCAGCAGTACCCCCACGGAGAACCAGTATTTC. Protein: CASSTPTENQYF. This chain links TRBV6-2 or TRBV6-3 with TRBJ2-5, with D hard to call. Germline values: CDR1 MNHEY, CDR2 SVGEGT. This CDR3 has 12 amino acids.